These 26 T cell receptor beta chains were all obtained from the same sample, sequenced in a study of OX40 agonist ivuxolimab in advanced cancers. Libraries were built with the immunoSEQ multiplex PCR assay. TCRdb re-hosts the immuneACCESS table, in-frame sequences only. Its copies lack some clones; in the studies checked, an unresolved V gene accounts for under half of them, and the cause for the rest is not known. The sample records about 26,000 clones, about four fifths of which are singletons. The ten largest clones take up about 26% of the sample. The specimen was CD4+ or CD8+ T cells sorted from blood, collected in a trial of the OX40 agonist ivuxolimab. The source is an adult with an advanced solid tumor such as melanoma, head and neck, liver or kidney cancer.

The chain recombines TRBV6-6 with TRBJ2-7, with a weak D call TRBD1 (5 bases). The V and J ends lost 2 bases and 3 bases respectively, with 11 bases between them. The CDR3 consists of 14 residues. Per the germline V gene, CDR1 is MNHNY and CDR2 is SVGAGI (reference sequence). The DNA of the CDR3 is TGTGCCAGCAGTTACCCCCGACAGTTCTACGAGCAGTACTTC. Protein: CASSYPRQFYEQYF.

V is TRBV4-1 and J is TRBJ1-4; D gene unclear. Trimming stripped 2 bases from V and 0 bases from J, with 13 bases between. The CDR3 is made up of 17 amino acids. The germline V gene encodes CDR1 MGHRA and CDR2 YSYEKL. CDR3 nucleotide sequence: TGCGCCAGCAGCCAACCAACAAGCCCTGCAACTAATGAAAAACTGTTTTTT. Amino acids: CASSQPTSPATNEKLFF.

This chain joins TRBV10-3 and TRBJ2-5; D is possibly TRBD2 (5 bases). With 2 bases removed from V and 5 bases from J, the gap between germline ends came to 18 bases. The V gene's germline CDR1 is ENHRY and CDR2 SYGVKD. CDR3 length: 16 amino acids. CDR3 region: CAISEGGVGIAETQYF. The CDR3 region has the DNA TGTGCCATCAGTGAGGGAGGAGTAGGTATCGCGGAGACCCAGTACTTC.

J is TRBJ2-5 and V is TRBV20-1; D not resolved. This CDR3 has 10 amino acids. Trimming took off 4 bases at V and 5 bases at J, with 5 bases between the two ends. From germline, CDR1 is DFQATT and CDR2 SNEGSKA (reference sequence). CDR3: CSATMETQYF. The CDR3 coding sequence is TGCAGTGCTACTATGGAGACCCAGTACTTC.

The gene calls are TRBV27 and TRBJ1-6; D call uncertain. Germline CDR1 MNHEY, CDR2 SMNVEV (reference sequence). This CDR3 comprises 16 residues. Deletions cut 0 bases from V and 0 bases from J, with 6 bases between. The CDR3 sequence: CASSLSGDSYNSPLHF. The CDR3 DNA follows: TGTGCCAGCAGTTTATCTGGCGACTCCTATAATTCACCCCTCCACTTT.

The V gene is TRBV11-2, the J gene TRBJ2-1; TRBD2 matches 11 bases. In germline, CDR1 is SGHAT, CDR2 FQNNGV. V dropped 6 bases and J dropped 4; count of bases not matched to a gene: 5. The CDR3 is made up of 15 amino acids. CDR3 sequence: CASSALAGGYNEQFF. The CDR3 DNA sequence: TGTGCCAGCAGTGCTCTAGCGGGGGGTTACAATGAGCAGTTCTTC.

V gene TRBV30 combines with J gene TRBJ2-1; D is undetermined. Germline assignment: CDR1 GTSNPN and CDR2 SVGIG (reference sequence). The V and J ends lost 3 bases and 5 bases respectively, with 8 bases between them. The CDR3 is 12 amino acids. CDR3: CAWRVGDNEQFF. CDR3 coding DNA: TGTGCCTGGAGGGTTGGGGACAATGAGCAGTTCTTC.

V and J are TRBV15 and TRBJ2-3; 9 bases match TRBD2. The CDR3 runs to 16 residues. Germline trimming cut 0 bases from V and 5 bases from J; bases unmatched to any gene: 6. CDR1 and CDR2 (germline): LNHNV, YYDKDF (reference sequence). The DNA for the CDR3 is TGTGCCACCAGCAGAGATCTTGCACTAGCGGGAGATACGCAGTATTTT. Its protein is CATSRDLALAGDTQYF.

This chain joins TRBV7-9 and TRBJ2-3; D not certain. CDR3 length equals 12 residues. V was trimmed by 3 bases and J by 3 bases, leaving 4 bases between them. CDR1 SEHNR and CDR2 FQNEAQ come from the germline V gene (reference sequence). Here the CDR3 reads CASSFGTDTQYF. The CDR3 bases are TGTGCCAGCAGCTTTGGGACAGATACGCAGTATTTT.

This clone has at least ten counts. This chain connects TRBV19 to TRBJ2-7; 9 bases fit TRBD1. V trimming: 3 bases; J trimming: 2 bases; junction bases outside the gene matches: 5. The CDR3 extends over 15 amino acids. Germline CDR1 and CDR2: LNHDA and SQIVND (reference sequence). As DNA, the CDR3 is TGTGCCAGTAGTATGGGACAGGGCAGCACCTACGAGCAGTACTTC. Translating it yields CASSMGQGSTYEQYF.

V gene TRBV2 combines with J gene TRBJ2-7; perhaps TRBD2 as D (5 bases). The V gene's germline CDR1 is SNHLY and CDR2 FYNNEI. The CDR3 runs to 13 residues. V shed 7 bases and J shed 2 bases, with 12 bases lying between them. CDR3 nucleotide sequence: TGTGCCAGCAACGGCGGGTCCGCCTACGAGCAGTACTTC. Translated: CASNGGSAYEQYF. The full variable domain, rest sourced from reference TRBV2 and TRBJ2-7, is EPEVTQTPSHQVTQMGQEVILRCVPISNHLYFYWYRQILGQKVEFLVSFYNNEISEKSEIFDDQFSVERPDGSNFTLKIRSTKLEDSAMYFCASNGGSAYEQYFGPGTRLTVT.

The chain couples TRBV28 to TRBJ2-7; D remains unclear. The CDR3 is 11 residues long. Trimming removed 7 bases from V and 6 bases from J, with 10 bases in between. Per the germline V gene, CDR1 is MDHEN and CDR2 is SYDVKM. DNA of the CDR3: TGTGCCAGCAACCAAGGCGTCGAGCAGTACTTC. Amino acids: CASNQGVEQYF.

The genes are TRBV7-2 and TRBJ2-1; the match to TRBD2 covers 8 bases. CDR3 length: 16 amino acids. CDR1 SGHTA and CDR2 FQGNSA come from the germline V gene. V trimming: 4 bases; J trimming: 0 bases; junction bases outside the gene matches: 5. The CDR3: CASSYLAGASYNEQFF. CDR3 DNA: TGTGCCAGCAGCTACCTAGCGGGCGCCTCCTACAATGAGCAGTTCTTC. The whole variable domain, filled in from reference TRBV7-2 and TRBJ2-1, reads GAGVSQSPSNKVTEKGKDVELRCDPISGHTALYWYRQSLGQGLEFLIYFQGNSAPDKSGLPSDRFSAERTGGSVSTLTIQRTQQEDSAVYLCASSYLAGASYNEQFFGPGTRLTVL.

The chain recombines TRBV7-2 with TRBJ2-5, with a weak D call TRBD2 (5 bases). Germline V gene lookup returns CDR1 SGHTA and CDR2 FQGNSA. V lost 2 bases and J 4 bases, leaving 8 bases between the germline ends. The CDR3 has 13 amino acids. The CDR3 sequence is CASSLNRGETQYF. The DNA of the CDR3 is TGTGCCAGCAGCTTAAATCGGGGAGAGACCCAGTACTTC.

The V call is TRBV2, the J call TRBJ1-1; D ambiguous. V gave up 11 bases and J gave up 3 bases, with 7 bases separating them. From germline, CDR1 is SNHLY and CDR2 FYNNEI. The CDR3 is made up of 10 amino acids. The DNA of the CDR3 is TGTGCCTCGGAGGACACTGAAGCTTTCTTT. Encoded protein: CASEDTEAFF.

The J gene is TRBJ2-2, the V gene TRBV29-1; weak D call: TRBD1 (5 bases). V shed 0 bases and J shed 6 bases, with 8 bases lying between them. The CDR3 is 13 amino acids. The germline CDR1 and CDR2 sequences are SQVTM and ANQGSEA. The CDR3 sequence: CSVEDLGAGELFF. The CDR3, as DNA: TGCAGCGTTGAAGACTTAGGGGCCGGGGAGCTGTTTTTT.

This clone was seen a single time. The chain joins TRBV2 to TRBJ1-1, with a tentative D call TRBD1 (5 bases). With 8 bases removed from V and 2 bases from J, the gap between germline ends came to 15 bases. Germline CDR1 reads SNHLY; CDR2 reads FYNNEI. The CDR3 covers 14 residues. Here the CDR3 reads CASSREGSNTEAFF. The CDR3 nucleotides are TGTGCCAGCTCACGTGAGGGGTCCAACACTGAAGCTTTCTTT.

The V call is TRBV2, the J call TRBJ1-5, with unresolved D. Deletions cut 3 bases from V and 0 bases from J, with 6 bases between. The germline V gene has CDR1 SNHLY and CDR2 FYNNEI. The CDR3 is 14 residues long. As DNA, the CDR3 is TGTGCCAGCAGTGAGGCATTTAGCAATCAGCCCCAGCATTTT. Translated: CASSEAFSNQPQHF. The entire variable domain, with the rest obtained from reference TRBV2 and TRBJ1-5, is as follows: EPEVTQTPSHQVTQMGQEVILRCVPISNHLYFYWYRQILGQKVEFLVSFYNNEISEKSEIFDDQFSVERPDGSNFTLKIRSTKLEDSAMYFCASSEAFSNQPQHFGDGTRLSIL.

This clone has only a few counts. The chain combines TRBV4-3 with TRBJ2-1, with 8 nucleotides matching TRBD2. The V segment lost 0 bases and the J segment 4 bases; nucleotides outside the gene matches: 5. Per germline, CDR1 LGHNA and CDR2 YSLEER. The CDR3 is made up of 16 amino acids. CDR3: CASSQDRSGGYNEQFF. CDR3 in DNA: TGCGCCAGCAGCCAAGATAGAAGCGGGGGTTACAATGAGCAGTTCTTC.

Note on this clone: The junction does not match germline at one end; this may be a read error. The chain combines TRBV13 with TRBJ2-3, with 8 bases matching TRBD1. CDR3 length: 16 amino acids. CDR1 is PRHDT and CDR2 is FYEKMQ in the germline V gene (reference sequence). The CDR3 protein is CASSYPGTGSTDTQYF. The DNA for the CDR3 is TGTGCCAGCAGCTACCCCGGGACAGGTAGCACGGATACGCAGTATTTT. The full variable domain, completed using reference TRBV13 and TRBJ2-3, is AAGVIQSPRHLIKEKRETATLKCYPIPRHDTVYWYQQGPGQDPQFLISFYEKMQSDKGSIPDRFSAQQFSDYHSELNMSSLELGDSALYFCASSYPGTGSTDTQYFGPGTRLTVL.

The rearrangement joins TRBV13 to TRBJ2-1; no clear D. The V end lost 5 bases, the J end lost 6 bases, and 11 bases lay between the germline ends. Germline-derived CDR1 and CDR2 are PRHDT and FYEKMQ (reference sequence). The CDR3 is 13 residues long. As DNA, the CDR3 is TGTGCCAGCAGCATAGATTTAGGCAATGAGCAGTTCTTC. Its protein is CASSIDLGNEQFF.

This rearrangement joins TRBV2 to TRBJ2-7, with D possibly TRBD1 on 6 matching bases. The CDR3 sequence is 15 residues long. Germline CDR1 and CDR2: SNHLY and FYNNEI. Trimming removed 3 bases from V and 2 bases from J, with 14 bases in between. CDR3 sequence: CASSDGPQGTYEQYF. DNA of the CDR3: TGTGCCAGCAGTGACGGTCCCCAGGGGACCTACGAGCAGTACTTC.

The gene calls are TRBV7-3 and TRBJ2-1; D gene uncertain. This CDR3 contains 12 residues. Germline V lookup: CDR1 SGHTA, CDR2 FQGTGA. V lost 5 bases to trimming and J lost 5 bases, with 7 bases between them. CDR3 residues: CASSLDNNEQFF. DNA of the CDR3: TGTGCCAGCAGCCTTGACAACAATGAGCAGTTCTTC.

CDR3 loop: CASSDPGTGENYGYTF. The CDR3 DNA follows: TGTGCCAGCAGTGACCCCGGGACAGGGGAAAACTATGGCTACACCTTC. The chain couples TRBV2 to TRBJ1-2; 10 bases align to TRBD1. The CDR3 covers 16 residues. Looked up from germline, CDR1 is SNHLY and CDR2 is FYNNEI. Trimming at V came to 3 bases and at J to 2 bases, leaving 6 bases not matched to a gene. Full variable domain (remainder filled in from reference TRBV2 and TRBJ1-2): EPEVTQTPSHQVTQMGQEVILRCVPISNHLYFYWYRQILGQKVEFLVSFYNNEISEKSEIFDDQFSVERPDGSNFTLKIRSTKLEDSAMYFCASSDPGTGENYGYTFGSGTRLTVV.

Written as DNA, the CDR3 is TGTGCCAGCCCCCTCCTACAGGGGCGGGATACGCAGTATTTT. As protein: CASPLLQGRDTQYF. This chain joins TRBV2 and TRBJ2-3; 7 bases are shared with TRBD1. V shed 8 bases, J shed 6 bases, and the junction held 11 bases outside the gene matches. The CDR3 is 14 amino acids. From germline, CDR1 is SNHLY and CDR2 FYNNEI.

CDR3 residues: CASSVSGSGGTDTQYF. The CDR3, as DNA: TGTGCCAGCAGCGTTAGCGGGAGTGGCGGCACAGATACGCAGTATTTT. The J gene is TRBJ2-3, the V gene TRBV9; 9 bases are shared with TRBD2. Germline lookup yields CDR1 SGDLS and CDR2 YYNGEE. The CDR3 contains 16 residues. The V segment lost 2 bases and the J segment 1 base; nucleotides outside the gene matches: 5.